Listed here are 30 T cell receptor beta chains from one sample, sequenced in a study of shared T cell receptors in the human thymus. TCRdb's copy holds only in-frame clones and misses some; the assay was immunoSEQ multiplex PCR. Of roughly 560,000 clones in the sample, 75% to 80% were seen once. The same sample was also studied in work on human thymus T cells.

Specimen: thymocytes. All receptors come from a boy younger than two with a congenital heart defect.

In its sample, this clone was seen a few times. This chain connects TRBV6-5 to TRBJ2-1; 8 bases align to TRBD2. The V and J ends lost 7 bases and 11 bases, in that order; junction bases with no gene match: 16. Germline CDR1 is MNHEY and CDR2 is SVGAGI. There are 15 residues in the CDR3. The CDR3 is CASTPTSALWNQQFF. CDR3 in DNA: TGTGCCAGCACCCCGACTAGCGCCTTGTGGAATCAGCAGTTCTTC.

The chain couples TRBV5-4 to TRBJ2-7; D possibly corresponds to TRBD2 (6 bases). Germline V CDR1 and CDR2: SGHNT, YYREEE (reference sequence). CDR3 size: 15 residues. V lost 2 bases and J 1 base, leaving 13 bases between the germline ends. The CDR3: CASSFTGTQSYEQYF. CDR3 nucleotide sequence: TGTGCCAGCAGCTTTACCGGGACTCAGTCCTACGAGCAGTACTTC.

This sequence joins TRBV13 and TRBJ2-3, with 12 bases lining up with TRBD2. The CDR3 length is 19 residues. CDR1 is PRHDT and CDR2 is FYEKMQ in the germline V gene (reference sequence). With V trimmed by 5 bases and J by 0 bases, 12 bases remained unmatched. The CDR3 loop reads CASSLGLAGLSTSTDTQYF. In DNA form, the CDR3 reads TGTGCCAGCAGCCTCGGACTAGCGGGACTGTCAACTAGCACAGATACGCAGTATTTT.

This chain links TRBV27 with TRBJ1-1, with 9 bases identical to TRBD1. V shed 5 bases, J shed 1 base, and the junction held 8 bases outside the gene matches. The CDR3 is 16 amino acids. Germline values: CDR1 MNHEY, CDR2 SMNVEV (reference sequence). The CDR3 here is CASSARGTGRNTEAFF. CDR3 in DNA: TGTGCCAGCAGTGCCCGCGGGACAGGGAGGAACACTGAAGCTTTCTTT.

The chain has TRBV15 and TRBJ1-2; TRBD1 aligns across 7 bases. The V and J ends lost 7 bases and 5 bases, in that order; junction bases with no gene match: 16. Germline CDR1 is LNHNV and CDR2 is YYDKDF (reference sequence). This CDR3 is built from 16 residues. CDR3 protein: CATTRGRTGSYYGYTF. The CDR3 region has the DNA TGTGCCACCACCAGGGGCCGGACAGGAAGTTATTATGGCTACACCTTC.

With respect to this clone: Other DNA sequences in this sample translate to the same CDR3. The chain is built from TRBV5-4 and TRBJ2-7; no firm D call. This CDR3 is built from 14 residues. V lost 2 bases to trimming and J lost 0 bases, with 9 bases between them. Germline-derived CDR1 and CDR2 are SGHNT and YYREEE (reference sequence). The CDR3 coding sequence is TGTGCCAGCAGCTTAGGCGGAAGCTCCTACGAGCAGTACTTC. Translation: CASSLGGSSYEQYF.

The chain is built from TRBV5-6 and TRBJ2-3; TRBD2 agrees at 8 bases. The CDR3 spans 18 residues. The V gene's germline CDR1 is SGHDT and CDR2 YYEEEE. After removal of 4 bases from V and 0 bases from J, the junction contained 13 bases not matched to a gene. The CDR3 DNA reads TGTGCCAGCAGCCGAACGAGCACTAGCGGCCTAAGCACAGATACGCAGTATTTT. Translated, it gives CASSRTSTSGLSTDTQYF.

This chain connects TRBV29-1 to TRBJ1-3; D gene ambiguous. The CDR3 spans 14 residues. The V gene's germline CDR1 is SQVTM and CDR2 ANQGSEA. V shed 1 base and J shed 1 base, with 8 bases lying between them. CDR3 bases: TGCAGCGTTGAAGCTGCCGGGTCTGGAAACACCATATATTTT. It specifies CSVEAAGSGNTIYF.

The rearrangement joins TRBV28 to TRBJ2-7; 8 nucleotides agree with TRBD1. Trimming at V came to 6 bases and at J to 6 bases, leaving 10 bases not matched to a gene. This CDR3 is built from 14 residues. In germline, CDR1 is MDHEN, CDR2 SYDVKM. This CDR3 is CASSLGLDRAEQYF. The CDR3 coding sequence is TGTGCCAGCAGCCTAGGCTTGGACAGGGCCGAGCAGTACTTC.

The rearrangement links TRBV11-3 to TRBJ2-3; 7 nucleotides align to TRBD2. The CDR3 extends over 14 amino acids. With V trimmed by 4 bases and J by 6 bases, 7 bases remained unmatched. The germline CDR1 and CDR2 sequences are SGHNT and YENEEA. The DNA for the CDR3 is TGTGCCAGCAGCTGCCCACCGGGAGGTGATACGCAGTATTTT. Protein sequence: CASSCPPGGDTQYF. Together with reference TRBV11-3 and TRBJ2-3, the CDR3 gives the full variable domain: EAGVVQSPRYKIIEKKQPVAFWCNPISGHNTLYWYLQNLGQGPELLIRYENEEAVDDSQLPKDRFSAERLKGVDSTLKIQPAELGDSAVYLCASSCPPGGDTQYFGPGTRLTVL.

The CDR3 protein is CASIPTGPDQPQHF. CDR3 DNA sequence: TGTGCCAGCATCCCCACAGGGCCAGATCAGCCCCAGCATTTT. The V and J genes are TRBV6-4 and TRBJ1-5, with a possible D match to TRBD1 (6 bases). This CDR3 has 14 residues. CDR1 is MRHNA, CDR2 SNTAGT, per germline. V was trimmed by 7 bases and J by 5 bases, leaving 15 bases between them.

The rearrangement uses TRBV5-8 and TRBJ1-5, with D perhaps TRBD1 (6 bases). This CDR3 is built from 19 residues. Trimming removed 4 bases from V and 0 bases from J, with 23 bases in between. The germline CDR1 and CDR2 sequences are SGHTS and YDEGEE. CDR3 DNA: TGTGCCAGCAGCCAAACCGGGACACCTAAGGCCTATAGCAATCAGCCCCAGCATTTT. It is translated as CASSQTGTPKAYSNQPQHF.

The chain combines TRBV27 with TRBJ2-1; 8 bases line up with TRBD2. The germline V gene encodes CDR1 MNHEY and CDR2 SMNVEV (reference sequence). V trimming: 1 base; J trimming: 7 bases; junction bases outside the gene matches: 9. The CDR3 sequence is 16 residues long. The CDR3 region is CASSLWSAGARNEQFF. CDR3 coding DNA: TGTGCCAGCAGTTTATGGTCAGCGGGAGCGAGGAATGAGCAGTTCTTC.

Points on this clone: The identical CDR3 is also encoded by other nucleotide sequences in the sample. This chain connects TRBV9 to TRBJ2-3, with TRBD2 matching 9 bases. This CDR3 is built from 15 residues. Unmatched junction bases numbered 0, after V lost 0 bases and J lost 1 base. In germline, CDR1 is SGDLS, CDR2 YYNGEE. CDR3 sequence (DNA): TGTGCCAGCAGCGTAGGCGGGAGGGGCACAGATACGCAGTATTTT. Protein sequence: CASSVGGRGTDTQYF.

This chain links TRBV4-2 with TRBJ1-5; 7 positions match TRBD1. CDR1 and CDR2 from the germline V gene are LGHNA and YNFKEQ. The CDR3 spans 17 residues. The V and J ends lost 0 bases and 4 bases, in that order; junction bases with no gene match: 9. CDR3 DNA: TGTGCCAGCAGCCAAGATTGCCCCGACAGGGAAAATCAGCCCCAGCATTTT. It encodes CASSQDCPDRENQPQHF.

The chain combines TRBV27 with TRBJ2-3; TRBD2 agrees at 7 bases. V shed 0 bases and J 2 bases; nucleotides not matched to a gene: 5. The CDR3 consists of 16 residues. Germline V gives CDR1 MNHEY, CDR2 SMNVEV (reference sequence). The CDR3 bases are TGTGCCAGCAGTTTATCGGCAGGGACTATCACAGATACGCAGTATTTT. Translated, it gives CASSLSAGTITDTQYF.

This rearrangement joins TRBV13 to TRBJ2-3, with D possibly being TRBD2 (6 bases). Germline V gene data show CDR1 as PRHDT and CDR2 as FYEKMQ (reference sequence). Trimming removed 0 bases from V and 2 bases from J, with 18 bases in between. The CDR3 length is 18 residues. This chain's CDR3 is CASSLGISGTTATDTQYF. CDR3 coding DNA: TGTGCCAGCAGCTTAGGTATTAGCGGCACCACTGCCACAGATACGCAGTATTTT.

This chain joins TRBV30 and TRBJ2-7, with D possibly TRBD2 on 6 matching bases. The germline V gene has CDR1 GTSNPN and CDR2 SVGIG (reference sequence). Trimming shortened V by 1 base and J by 3 bases, and 10 bases separated the two germline ends. This CDR3 is built from 13 residues. In nucleotides, the CDR3 is TGTGCCTGGAGTGGGGCGGGAAACTACGAGCAGTACTTC. It translates to CAWSGAGNYEQYF.

This clone was seen only a few times. This rearrangement joins TRBV10-2 to TRBJ1-5; D possibly corresponds to TRBD1 (6 bases). CDR1 and CDR2 from the germline V gene are WSHSY and SAAADI. Trimming removed 6 bases at V and 7 bases at J, with 16 bases between. The CDR3 has 14 amino acids. Here the CDR3 DNA reads TGCGCCAGCAGCCGTACAGGGTTAAGACAGCCCCAGCATTTT. Translation: CASSRTGLRQPQHF.

This clone occurred once. This chain connects TRBV5-1 to TRBJ2-6, with a possible D match to TRBD1 (6 bases). Per the germline V gene, CDR1 is SGHRS and CDR2 is YFSETQ. This CDR3 is 17 amino acids long. Trimming removed 7 bases at V and 0 bases at J, with 17 bases between. CDR3 sequence: CASDKQGRDSGANVLTF. The CDR3 nucleotides are TGCGCCAGCGACAAACAGGGCAGAGACTCTGGGGCCAACGTCCTGACTTTC.

The chain combines TRBV13 with TRBJ2-1; TRBD2 matches 13 bases. The CDR3 spans 17 residues. V gave up 1 base and J gave up 1 base; unmatched junction bases: 1. In germline, CDR1 is PRHDT, CDR2 FYEKMQ (reference sequence). In DNA form, the CDR3 reads TGTGCCAGCAGCTTAGAGGGACTAGCGGGATCCTACAATGAGCAGTTCTTC. Protein: CASSLEGLAGSYNEQFF.

V usage is TRBV7-8 and J usage is TRBJ2-7, with 10 bases lining up with TRBD2. The V gene end was trimmed by 3 bases and the J gene end by 5 bases; junction bases not matched to a gene: 13. The length of the CDR3 is 17 residues. Germline CDR1 SGHVS, CDR2 FQNEAQ. The CDR3 DNA is TGTGCCAGCAGCTTCCCCTGGTTGGAAGCGGGAGGGCACGAGCAGTACTTC. This codes for CASSFPWLEAGGHEQYF.

This chain uses TRBV6-6 with TRBJ1-2; D is possibly TRBD1 (6 bases). V lost 8 bases to trimming and J lost 4 bases, with 8 bases between them. The CDR3 length is 11 residues. Germline V gene data show CDR1 as MNHNY and CDR2 as SVGAGI (reference sequence). The CDR3 here is CASGGCYGYTF. As DNA, the CDR3 is TGTGCCAGCGGGGGCTGCTATGGCTACACCTTC.

The V call is TRBV29-1, the J call TRBJ2-7, with TRBD1 matching 10 bases. Germline CDR1 is SQVTM and CDR2 is ANQGSEA. Trimming removed 4 bases from V and 5 bases from J; junction bases left unmatched: 17. The CDR3 runs 17 residues. The CDR3 region is CSVGEGDRPGQGNEQYF. DNA of the CDR3: TGCAGCGTTGGAGAGGGGGACAGACCGGGACAGGGGAACGAGCAGTACTTC.

The V and J genes are TRBV5-1 and TRBJ2-1, with D possibly TRBD1 on 6 matching bases. The CDR3 runs 11 residues. In germline, CDR1 is SGHRS, CDR2 YFSETQ. Trimming stripped 0 bases from V and 15 bases from J, with 10 bases between. The CDR3 spells CASSLDRVAFF. The CDR3 nucleotides are TGCGCCAGCAGCTTGGACAGGGTGGCGTTCTTC.

The rearrangement joins TRBV7-6 to TRBJ2-2, with TRBD2 matching 9 bases. Trimming removed 1 base from V and 4 bases from J; junction bases left unmatched: 4. Germline V gives CDR1 SGHVS, CDR2 FNYEAQ. This CDR3 comprises 16 residues. CDR3: CASSLVGGRGTGELFF. Here the CDR3 DNA reads TGTGCCAGCAGCTTAGTGGGCGGGAGGGGCACCGGGGAGCTGTTTTTT.

The J gene is TRBJ1-5, the V gene TRBV28; the match to TRBD1 covers 11 bases. CDR3 length: 19 amino acids. Germline trimming cut 5 bases from V and 0 bases from J; bases unmatched to any gene: 12. Germline assignment: CDR1 MDHEN and CDR2 SYDVKM. For the CDR3, the DNA is TGTGCCAGCAGTAACCGGGACAGGGGGTTCGTATATAGCAATCAGCCCCAGCATTTT. This translates into CASSNRDRGFVYSNQPQHF. Based on the CDR3 plus reference TRBV28 and TRBJ1-5, the full variable domain is DVKVTQSSRYLVKRTGEKVFLECVQDMDHENMFWYRQDPGLGLRLIYFSYDVKMKEKGDIPEGYSVSREKKERFSLILESASTNQTSMYLCASSNRDRGFVYSNQPQHFGDGTRLSIL.

This chain uses TRBV4-2 with TRBJ2-1; tentative D call: TRBD1 (6 bases). This CDR3 has 14 residues. V was cut by 0 bases and J by 10 bases, with 13 bases left in between. In germline, CDR1 is LGHNA, CDR2 YNFKEQ. CDR3 coding DNA: TGTGCCAGCAGCCAAGACGACAGGCGGTGCGAGCAGTTCTTC. Translating it yields CASSQDDRRCEQFF.

This chain links TRBV9 with TRBJ2-1, with TRBD2 identical over 13 bases. The J segment lost 2 bases and the V segment lost 3 bases, leaving 5 bases of the junction unmatched. Germline CDR1 reads SGDLS; CDR2 reads YYNGEE. This CDR3 has 17 residues. The CDR3 DNA sequence: TGTGCCAGCAGCGAAGGGACTAGCGGGACGACCTACAATGAGCAGTTCTTC. The encoded protein is CASSEGTSGTTYNEQFF.

The rearrangement links TRBV5-1 to TRBJ2-3, with TRBD2 matching over 12 bases. The V segment lost 0 bases and the J segment 4 bases; nucleotides outside the gene matches: 3. Germline V gene sequence: CDR1 SGHRS, CDR2 YFSETQ. There are 16 residues in the CDR3. This chain's CDR3 is CASSLGLAGEADTQYF. CDR3 in DNA: TGCGCCAGCAGCTTGGGACTAGCGGGAGAGGCAGATACGCAGTATTTT. Full variable domain (missing parts from reference TRBV5-1 and TRBJ2-3): KAGVTQTPRYLIKTRGQQVTLSCSPISGHRSVSWYQQTPGQGLQFLFEYFSETQRNKGNFPGRFSGRQFSNSRSEMNVSTLELGDSALYLCASSLGLAGEADTQYFGPGTRLTVL.